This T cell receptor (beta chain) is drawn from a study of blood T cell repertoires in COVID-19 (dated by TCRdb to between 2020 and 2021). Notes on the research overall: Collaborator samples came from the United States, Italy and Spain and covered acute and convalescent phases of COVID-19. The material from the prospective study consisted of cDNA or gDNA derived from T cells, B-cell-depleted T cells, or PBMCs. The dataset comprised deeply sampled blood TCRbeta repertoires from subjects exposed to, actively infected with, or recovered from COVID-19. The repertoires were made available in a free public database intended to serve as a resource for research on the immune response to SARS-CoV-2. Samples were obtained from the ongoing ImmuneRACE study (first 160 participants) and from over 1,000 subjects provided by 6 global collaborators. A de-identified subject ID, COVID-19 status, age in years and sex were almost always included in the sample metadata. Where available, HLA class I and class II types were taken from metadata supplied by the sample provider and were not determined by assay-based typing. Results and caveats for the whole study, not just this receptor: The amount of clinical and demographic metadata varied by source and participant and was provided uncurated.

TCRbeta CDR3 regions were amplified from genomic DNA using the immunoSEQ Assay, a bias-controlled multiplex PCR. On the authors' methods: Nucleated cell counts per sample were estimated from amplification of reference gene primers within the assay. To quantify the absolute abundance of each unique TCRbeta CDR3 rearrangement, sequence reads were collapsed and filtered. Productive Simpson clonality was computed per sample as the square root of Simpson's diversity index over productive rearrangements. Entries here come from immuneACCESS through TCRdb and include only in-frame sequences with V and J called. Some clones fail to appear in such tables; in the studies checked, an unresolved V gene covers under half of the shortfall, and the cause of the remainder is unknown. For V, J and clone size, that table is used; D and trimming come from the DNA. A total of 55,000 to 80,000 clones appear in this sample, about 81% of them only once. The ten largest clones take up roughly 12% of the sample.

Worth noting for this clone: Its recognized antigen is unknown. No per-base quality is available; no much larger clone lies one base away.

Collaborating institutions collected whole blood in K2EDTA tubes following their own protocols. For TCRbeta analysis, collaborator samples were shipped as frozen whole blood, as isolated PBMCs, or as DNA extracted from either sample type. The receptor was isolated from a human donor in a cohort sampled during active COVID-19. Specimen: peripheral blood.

Here the CDR3 is given as CASRTGGSNSPLHF. The nucleotide sequence is TGTGCCAGCAGGACAGGGGGTTCAAATTCACCCCTCCACTTT. The chain is encoded by TRBV6-5 joined to TRBJ1-6; 9 middle bases align to TRBD1. V trim: 6 bases; J trim: 7 bases; unmatched bases: 4. CDR1 and CDR2, per the germline V gene, are MNHEY and SVGAGI. The CDR3 sequence holds 14 residues, the cysteine and phenylalanine included. Only the CDR3 part of the read is kept: 42 bases, read in frame from the first base.